This T cell receptor (beta chain) came from a study of Ad26.COV2.S vaccination and SARS-CoV-2 variants. Turning to the study itself: As a participant in COV1001, the donor was in the Ad26.COV2.S trial arm. Into the muscle, Ad26.COV2.S was dosed once or twice, 56 days apart.

Comment on this clone: What it binds is unknown.

Treatment specified: around 19 received Ad26.COV2.S at low or high dose, single or two shots; roughly 5 received placebo; per-sample allocation not given. Sampling occurred on day 63 after the first vaccine or placebo injection. Aged 18-55 years, donor was enrolled in Boston in about 2020. Findings and limits, study-wide: Spike-specific TCR breadth ran higher among vaccine recipients than placebo recipients.

This CDR3 is built from 14 residues. V dropped 11 bases and J dropped 7 bases, with 20 bases sitting between them. Germline values: CDR1 MNHEY, CDR2 SVGAGI. The assay was immunoSEQ multiplex PCR, and TCRdb's table has in-frame clones only and misses some. The sample records 300,000 to 350,000 clones, around four fifths being singletons. This receptor was obtained from a person between 18 and 59 years old who received the Ad26.COV2.S COVID-19 vaccine or a placebo. Sequenced here: peripheral blood, sampled in a trial of Ad26.COV2.S vaccine versus placebo. The gene calls are TRBV6-5 and TRBJ2-2, with D possibly TRBD2 on 5 matching bases. In DNA, the CDR3 is TGTGCCGTCCAGGCGGGTCTGAAGGGCGGGGAGCTGTTTTTT. Protein: CAVQAGLKGGELFF.